Presented here are 7 T cell receptor beta chains from one specimen sequenced in a study of blood T cell repertoires in COVID-19. Data came from immunoSEQ multiplex PCR; TCRdb stores just in-frame clones and leaves some out. Among about 340,000 clones listed, around 83% were seen once. Sequenced input: peripheral blood. These receptors were obtained from a man aged 25 to 45 with active or convalescent COVID-19.

The chain combines TRBV11-3 with TRBJ2-2, with D tentatively TRBD1 (6 bases). V was shortened by 0 bases and J by 4 bases, with 9 bases between the two germline ends. From germline, CDR1 is SGHNT and CDR2 YENEEA. This CDR3 spans 15 amino acids. CDR3: CASSLEPGATGELFF. In DNA form, the CDR3 reads TGTGCCAGCAGCTTAGAACCAGGGGCCACCGGGGAGCTGTTTTTT.

This chain joins TRBV7-3 and TRBJ1-3; TRBD1 is a possible D gene (5 bases). V lost 4 bases, J lost 2 bases, and 12 bases lay in between. The CDR3 is made up of 15 amino acids. Germline values: CDR1 SGHTA, CDR2 FQGTGA. CDR3 sequence reads: CASSSGGGAGNTIYF. The CDR3 bases are TGTGCCAGCAGCTCCGGGGGTGGAGCTGGAAACACCATATATTTT. Full variable domain (outside the CDR3, taken from reference TRBV7-3 and TRBJ1-3): GAGVSQTPSNKVTEKGKYVELRCDPISGHTALYWYRQSLGQGPEFLIYFQGTGAADDSGLPNDRFFAVRPEGSVSTLKIQRTERGDSAVYLCASSSGGGAGNTIYFGEGSWLTVV.

CDR3 region: CASSRQAPNYGYTF. The CDR3, as DNA: TGTGCCAGCAGCCGACAGGCCCCTAACTATGGCTACACCTTC. The chain employs TRBV3-1 (or the pseudogene TRBV3-2) and TRBJ1-2; perhaps TRBD1 as D (6 bases). Germline CDR1 LGHDT, CDR2 YNNKEL (reference sequence). Trimming took off 4 bases at V and 0 bases at J, with 9 bases between the two ends. The CDR3 length is 14 residues.

The V and J genes are TRBV5-1 and TRBJ2-3, with a tentative D call TRBD1 (6 bases). Germline CDR1 reads SGHRS; CDR2 reads YFSETQ. The V end lost 7 bases, the J end lost 0 bases, and 15 bases lay between the germline ends. CDR3 length: 15 amino acids. The CDR3 region is CASATGYSSTDTQYF. CDR3 DNA: TGCGCCAGCGCCACAGGGTACTCTAGCACAGATACGCAGTATTTT.

J is TRBJ2-7 and V is TRBV27; TRBD1 agrees at 10 bases. Germline lookup yields CDR1 MNHEY and CDR2 SMNVEV (reference sequence). Trimming cost V 5 bases and J 4 bases; bases outside gene matches: 11. The CDR3 has 16 residues. The CDR3 nucleotides are TGTGCCAGCAGTCCCCGGGACAGGGGTTTTACGTACGAGCAGTACTTC. Translated, it gives CASSPRDRGFTYEQYF.

The rearrangement uses TRBV2 and TRBJ1-6; D might be TRBD1 (5 bases). This CDR3 is 13 amino acids long. CDR1 and CDR2 (germline): SNHLY, FYNNEI. V was cut by 8 bases and J by 8 bases, with 13 bases left in between. In DNA form, the CDR3 reads TGTGCCAGCCATATGACAGCCGATTCACCCCTCCACTTT. It translates to CASHMTADSPLHF.

The V and J genes are TRBV15 and TRBJ1-5; D gene uncertain. This CDR3 spans 15 amino acids. Trimming took off 0 bases at V and 6 bases at J, with 12 bases between the two ends. The germline V gene encodes CDR1 LNHNV and CDR2 YYDKDF (reference sequence). The chain's CDR3 is CATSRDGRVGQPQHF. Here the CDR3 DNA reads TGTGCCACCAGCAGAGACGGGCGGGTGGGTCAGCCCCAGCATTTT.